The 5 T cell receptor beta chains below all came from one sample that was sequenced in a study of a mutant IDH1 vaccine in newly diagnosed glioma. TCRdb's copy holds only in-frame clones and misses some; the assay was immunoSEQ multiplex PCR. Here the sample spans approximately 30,000 clones, 80% to 85% being singletons. As for time point: week 23, last vaccination. Vaccination comprised doses that each held 300 ug of mutant IDH1 20-mer peptide, plus topical imiquimod. These receptors have no identified antigens. This material consisted of PBMCs, taken from a glioma patient whose treatment included an IDH1 peptide vaccine. These receptors originate from a woman in her 30s with glioma.

This rearrangement joins TRBV29-1 to TRBJ1-1, with D tentatively TRBD1 (6 bases). Germline V gives CDR1 SQVTM, CDR2 ANQGSEA. The CDR3 has 14 amino acids. The V gene lost 4 bases and the J gene lost 2 bases, with 14 bases spanning the gap. The chain's CDR3 is CSVGNRAPNTEAFF. Here the CDR3 DNA reads TGCAGCGTTGGGAACAGGGCGCCTAACACTGAAGCTTTCTTT.

CDR3: CASSFRQQVNTGELFF. In nucleotides, the CDR3 is TGTGCCAGCAGCTTTCGTCAACAGGTGAACACCGGGGAGCTGTTTTTT. V and J are TRBV7-2 and TRBJ2-2, with D perhaps TRBD1 (5 bases). Germline-derived CDR1 and CDR2 are SGHTA and FQGNSA. V was trimmed by 3 bases and J by 1 base, leaving 12 bases between them. The CDR3 spans 16 residues.

The V gene is TRBV6-1, the J gene TRBJ2-5; D is unclear. Germline-derived CDR1 and CDR2 are MNHNS and SASEGT. The CDR3 runs to 12 residues. Trimming took off 8 bases at V and 5 bases at J, with 12 bases between the two ends. This CDR3 reads CASGATRETQYF. The CDR3 DNA is TGTGCCAGCGGCGCTACCCGGGAGACCCAGTACTTC.

The gene calls are TRBV9 and TRBJ2-2, with D possibly being TRBD1 or TRBD2 (6 bases each). The CDR3 has 16 amino acids. The V end was cut by 2 bases, the J end by 2 bases, with 13 bases between. From germline, CDR1 is SGDLS and CDR2 YYNGEE. CDR3 nucleotide sequence: TGTGCCAGCAGCGTCTTCGGGGGCGCCAACACCGGGGAGCTGTTTTTT. Its translation: CASSVFGGANTGELFF.

The chain employs TRBV5-1 and TRBJ2-2; 11 positions agree with TRBD1. Germline V gene data show CDR1 as SGHRS and CDR2 as YFSETQ. There are 18 residues in the CDR3. J was trimmed by 0 bases and V by 0 bases; bases with no gene match: 4. This CDR3 reads CASSLEGQGAPNTGELFF. The DNA of the CDR3 is TGCGCCAGCAGCTTGGAAGGACAGGGGGCCCCGAACACCGGGGAGCTGTTTTTT.